A single sample is the source of the 23 T cell receptor beta chains below, sequenced in a study of CD8+ T cells in alopecia areata. Indicated treatment: oral pan-JAK inhibitor, 5-10 mg twice daily. It was cDNA, reverse transcribed from extracted RNA, that served as the sequencing template. TCRdb's copy holds only in-frame clones and misses some; the assay was immunoSEQ multiplex PCR. The sample holds fewer than 150,000 clones, around 82% seen once. The sample in question was CD8+ T cells sorted from blood, obtained at week 4, from a patient treated with tofacitinib. These TCRs come from a human donor with alopecia areata.

The chain is built from TRBV6-6 and TRBJ2-5; 8 nucleotides line up with TRBD2. Germline V gene sequence: CDR1 MNHNY, CDR2 SVGAGI (reference sequence). The CDR3 is 15 amino acids. The junction had 3 bases not matched to a gene; V was cut back by 1 base and J by 2 bases. CDR3 in amino acids: CASSYLAGTQETQYF. Written as DNA, the CDR3 is TGTGCCAGCAGTTACTTAGCGGGGACGCAAGAGACCCAGTACTTC.

Notes on this clone: The sample carries other DNA sequences with the same CDR3. The V and J genes are TRBV29-1 and TRBJ2-7, with unresolved D. This CDR3 spans 11 amino acids. Looked up from germline, CDR1 is SQVTM and CDR2 is ANQGSEA. Trimming pared 6 bases from V and 0 bases from J, leaving 6 bases between. The CDR3, as DNA: TGCAGCGTGGGCGGCTCCTACGAGCAGTACTTC. It specifies CSVGGSYEQYF.

The V call is TRBV15, the J call TRBJ1-1; the match to TRBD1 covers 8 bases. This CDR3 contains 15 residues. Germline V lookup: CDR1 LNHNV, CDR2 YYDKDF (reference sequence). Unmatched junction bases numbered 1, after V lost 1 base and J lost 0 bases. The DNA of the CDR3 is TGTGCCACCAGCAGAGCGACAGGGGTGAACACTGAAGCTTTCTTT. Translating gives CATSRATGVNTEAFF.

Written as DNA, the CDR3 is TGTGCCAGCAGCGTAGCGGGACAATTTAATGAAAAACTGTTTTTT. Translation: CASSVAGQFNEKLFF. This chain uses TRBV9 with TRBJ1-4, with a tentative D call TRBD1 (6 bases). This CDR3 spans 15 amino acids. V lost 0 bases and J 4 bases, leaving 10 bases between the germline ends. The V gene's germline CDR1 is SGDLS and CDR2 YYNGEE.

For the CDR3, the DNA is TGTGCCAGCAGCCCAGTCCAGGGCACCTCCTCCTACAATGAGCAGTTCTTC. This codes for CASSPVQGTSSYNEQFF. The chain couples TRBV7-9 to TRBJ2-1, with D possibly being TRBD1 (5 bases). Germline CDR1 SEHNR, CDR2 FQNEAQ (reference sequence). The CDR3 is 17 residues long. V gave up 5 bases and J gave up 0 bases, with 17 bases separating them.

As regards this clone: Mismatch with germline at one junction end may stem from a read error. The rearrangement joins TRBV7-2 to TRBJ2-7, with D maybe TRBD1 (6 bases). The CDR3 extends over 12 amino acids. The germline V gene has CDR1 SGHTA and CDR2 FQGNSA. The CDR3 nucleotides are TGTGCCAGCAGCTTAGATTTATGGGGGCCGAACTTC. Encoded protein: CASSLDLWGPNF.

The J gene is TRBJ2-1, the V gene TRBV12-5, with D possibly TRBD1 on 5 matching bases. CDR1 is LGHNT, CDR2 FRNRAP, per germline. The CDR3 is made up of 12 amino acids. Trimming removed 8 bases from V and 4 bases from J, with 9 bases in between. CDR3 region: CASQGIYNEQFF. As DNA, the CDR3 is TGTGCTAGTCAGGGCATTTACAATGAGCAGTTCTTC.

Details on this clone: The same CDR3 can be traced to other DNA sequences in this sample. V usage is TRBV7-2 and J usage is TRBJ1-5; D not certain. Germline CDR1 is SGHTA and CDR2 is FQGNSA. V was shortened by 0 bases and J by 0 bases, with 6 bases between the two germline ends. This CDR3 is built from 15 residues. CDR3 sequence reads: CASSLALGSNQPQHF. The CDR3 DNA reads as TGTGCCAGCAGCTTAGCGCTTGGTAGCAATCAGCCCCAGCATTTT.

This clone was counted between two and nine times. J is TRBJ1-2 and V is TRBV4-3; D is perhaps TRBD1 (5 bases). V dropped 0 bases and J dropped 1 base, with 6 bases sitting between them. The germline V gene encodes CDR1 LGHNA and CDR2 YSLEER. This CDR3 contains 14 residues. CDR3 coding DNA: TGCGCCAGCAGCCAAGATCAGGGTAACTATGGCTACACCTTC. Its translation: CASSQDQGNYGYTF.

This clone was detected only a few times. V usage is TRBV29-1 and J usage is TRBJ2-1, with 11 bases that match TRBD2. The CDR3 spans 14 residues. Germline lookup yields CDR1 SQVTM and CDR2 ANQGSEA. V was pared by 8 bases and J by 4 bases, with 7 bases of the junction left unmatched. The CDR3 nucleotides read TGCAGCACAAGCCGGACTAGCGGGTACAATGAGCAGTTCTTC. Residues: CSTSRTSGYNEQFF.

The chain is built from TRBV5-4 and TRBJ2-7, with 11 nucleotides matching TRBD2. The CDR3 consists of 18 residues. Per the germline V gene, CDR1 is SGHNT and CDR2 is YYREEE (reference sequence). The ends lost 0 bases at V and 0 bases at J; junction bases unmatched: 8. The CDR3 nucleotides read TGTGCCAGCAGCTTGGGCCAAACTAGCGGGGGACTCTCCTACGAGCAGTACTTC. Translated: CASSLGQTSGGLSYEQYF. Variable domain in full (rest from reference TRBV5-4 and TRBJ2-7): ETGVTQSPTHLIKTRGQQVTLRCSSQSGHNTVSWYQQALGQGPQFIFQYYREEENGRGNFPPRFSGLQFPNYSSELNVNALELDDSALYLCASSLGQTSGGLSYEQYFGPGTRLTVT.

The chain uses TRBV30 and TRBJ2-3; D call uncertain. The V and J ends lost 1 base and 3 bases respectively, with 5 bases between them. The germline CDR1 and CDR2 sequences are GTSNPN and SVGIG (reference sequence). This CDR3 has 12 residues. CDR3 region: CAWSGTTDTQYF. CDR3 bases: TGTGCCTGGAGTGGTACAACAGATACGCAGTATTTT.

The rearrangement joins TRBV4-2 to TRBJ2-7; D is perhaps TRBD2 (6 bases). Germline V gives CDR1 LGHNA, CDR2 YNFKEQ. V was pared by 0 bases and J by 7 bases, with 19 bases between. The CDR3 is made up of 16 amino acids. CDR3 DNA: TGTGCCAGCAGCCAAGATTATCAACAGTCGGGGGATGAGCAGTACTTC. Encoded protein: CASSQDYQQSGDEQYF.

This clone was found a few times. The chain links TRBV9 to TRBJ2-5, with 9 bases identical to TRBD2. CDR3 size: 15 residues. V shed 7 bases and J 5 bases; nucleotides not matched to a gene: 12. Germline V gives CDR1 SGDLS, CDR2 YYNGEE. CDR3 amino acids: CASAFGGGAQETQYF. The CDR3 nucleotides are TGTGCCAGCGCCTTCGGCGGGGGGGCGCAGGAGACCCAGTACTTC.

This clone is categorized as medium-sized (0.01 to 0.1%). The rearrangement joins TRBV7-9 to TRBJ2-1; 13 bases line up with TRBD2. Germline V gene data show CDR1 as SEHNR and CDR2 as FQNEAQ (reference sequence). V lost 4 bases, J lost 8 bases, and 5 bases stayed unmatched. CDR3 length equals 15 residues. This CDR3 reads CASSSQLAGGHEQFF. DNA for the CDR3: TGTGCCAGCAGCTCACAACTAGCGGGGGGGCATGAGCAGTTCTTC.

This rearrangement joins TRBV6-5 to TRBJ2-5; tentative D call: TRBD2 (6 bases). V lost 0 bases to trimming and J lost 6 bases, with 17 bases between them. This CDR3 comprises 16 residues. Germline CDR1 MNHEY, CDR2 SVGAGI. CDR3 coding DNA: TGTGCCAGCAGTTACTCCACTTGGGGGGAGGTGCAGACCCAGTACTTC. Its protein is CASSYSTWGEVQTQYF.

The chain employs TRBV5-1 and TRBJ2-6, with 11 bases identical to TRBD1. The CDR3 is made up of 21 amino acids. Germline CDR1 and CDR2: SGHRS and YFSETQ. V lost 2 bases, J lost 3 bases, and 16 bases stayed unmatched. CDR3 bases: TGCGCCAGCAGCTTATTGGGCCCAGGACAGGGGGCTGGGATTGGGGCCAACGTCCTGACTTTC. This gives the protein CASSLLGPGQGAGIGANVLTF.

J is TRBJ2-5 and V is TRBV23-1; 8 bases match TRBD1. TRBV23-1 counts as an open reading frame of uncertain function. The CDR3 sequence is 13 residues long. The V and J ends lost 6 bases and 3 bases, in that order; junction bases with no gene match: 3. CDR3 sequence: CASSRTGKETQYF. The CDR3, as DNA: TGCGCCAGCAGCCGGACAGGGAAAGAGACCCAGTACTTC.

The chain uses TRBV10-3 and TRBJ1-2; D uncertain. The germline V gene has CDR1 ENHRY and CDR2 SYGVKD. The length of the CDR3 is 16 residues. V lost 0 bases and J 2 bases, leaving 13 bases between the germline ends. The CDR3 DNA reads as TGTGCCATCAGTGAGTCGATCAAGGGCCCAAACTATGGCTACACCTTC. Encoded protein: CAISESIKGPNYGYTF.

The chain joins TRBV5-1 to TRBJ2-2, with D possibly matching TRBD1 (5 bases). The CDR3 is 14 residues long. The germline V gene has CDR1 SGHRS and CDR2 YFSETQ. Trimming removed 0 bases from V and 4 bases from J, with 7 bases in between. The CDR3, as DNA: TGCGCCAGCAGCTTGGCGGACACCACCGGGGAGCTGTTTTTT. This translates into CASSLADTTGELFF.

The chain carries TRBV9 and TRBJ1-1; D unclear. Per germline, CDR1 SGDLS and CDR2 YYNGEE. CDR3 length: 15 residues. V dropped 0 bases and J dropped 1 base, with 10 bases sitting between them. The chain's CDR3 is CASSVEGGGNTEAFF. CDR3 nucleotides: TGTGCCAGCAGCGTAGAGGGAGGAGGGAACACTGAAGCTTTCTTT.

The gene calls are TRBV29-1 and TRBJ1-2; 8 nucleotides align to TRBD1. Trimming at V came to 4 bases and at J to 8 bases, leaving 18 bases not matched to a gene. CDR3 length equals 16 residues. CDR1 and CDR2 from the germline V gene are SQVTM and ANQGSEA. The CDR3 nucleotides are TGCAGCGTTGTCTGGACAGGGCTCAGTTGGTGGGACGGCTACACCTTC. Its translation: CSVVWTGLSWWDGYTF.

This chain joins TRBV7-2 and TRBJ2-1; 10 nucleotides line up with TRBD2. CDR3 length: 16 amino acids. With V trimmed by 2 bases and J by 4 bases, 5 bases remained unmatched. Germline CDR1 is SGHTA and CDR2 is FQGNSA. CDR3 DNA sequence: TGTGCCAGCAGCTTATCGCTAGCGGGGGCTTACAATGAGCAGTTCTTC. Translation: CASSLSLAGAYNEQFF.